The source of this T cell receptor beta chain is a study of cytomegalovirus exposure and HLA in healthy donors (dated by TCRdb to about 2017). The study in broad terms: In an earlier analysis of roughly 500 of the donors, less than 350 Gb of sequence data and 100 million or so unique TCR beta sequences from 150 million to 200 million T cells were reported. Of the 300 to 500 genotyped donors, roughly 76% were placed in the genetic ancestry cluster associated with self-reported Caucasian donors. Using immunosequencing, the study profiled T cell repertoires from 640 or so subjects and related those repertoires to cytomegalovirus serostatus. Both class I and class II loci were covered by HLA typing, at four-digit resolution. The number of typed donors differed by locus: 629-630 for A, B, C, DRB1 and DQB1; 500 to 550 for DQA1; approximately 600 for DPA1; and around 450 for DPB1. A separate validation cohort of roughly 130 different subjects was used in addition to the roughly 720-subject first cohort. To predict cytomegalovirus infection status, the study combined high-throughput TCR immunosequencing, statistical association of individual TCRs with disease status, and machine learning. Genome-wide SNP genotypes for about 65% of the 666 donors were used in a later genetic analysis, which treated that subset as a discovery cohort. Alongside the repertoire data, information on donor age, sex, ethnicity and CMV serostatus was compiled. In an earlier analysis of roughly 540 of the donors, high-throughput TCR beta sequencing was used to judge whether each TCR beta V gene segment behaved as functional or pseudogenic. Among 300 to 500 genotyped donors of the cohort, an average of around 250,000 unique TCR beta nucleotide sequences was sequenced per donor, of which approximately 19% were non-productive. Roughly 5 DR-DQ haplotypes were treated as single units for association and clustering because of strong linkage in the cohort. Rather than drawing on any new phenotypic data, the later analysis identified candidate immune exposures from TCR beta sequences and the way those sequences occurred across donors. Around 330 gigabases of sequencing data and 70 million to 100 million unique TCR sequences made up an early release that covered around 640 HLA-typed donors. The study was designed to test whether signatures of past pathogen exposure could be identified by cataloging public T cell receptors. Every repertoire in the discovery cohort had been generated on one and the same sequencing platform. To study patterns of TCR occurrence, a later analysis re-analyzed previously published TCR beta repertoires from more than 550 donors and added high-resolution HLA genotyping. Findings and caveats that apply to the study as a whole: A further reported finding was that TCR beta sequences accurately predicted the HLA-A and HLA-B alleles for most subjects in the first cohort. Correlated functional status among segregating V segments might be attributable to linkage disequilibrium, but an unknown experimental factor could not be ruled out. Cytomegalovirus status was reported to be diagnosed by the classifier with high specificity and sensitivity in both the original and validation cohorts. Because the 87-base-pair reads could not distinguish some IMGT-functional V segments, including TRBV6-2 and TRBV6-3, those segments were excluded. Several of the top co-occurrence clusters appeared to be linked to parvovirus B19, influenza, CMV and Epstein-Barr virus, according to a later analysis. According to a later analysis, most CMV-associated TCR beta chains appeared to be HLA-restricted, and the HLA associations seemed to be driven largely by CMV exposure. CMV serostatus was the only immune exposure information available for the cohort. A total of fewer than 200 TCR beta chains were listed by the study as associated with cytomegalovirus. When HLA alleles, especially DR and DQ, strongly co-occurred, attributing TCR associations to individual alleles was difficult. A later analysis associated about 17,000 TCR beta sequences with specific HLA alleles at a false discovery rate of 0.05. Because HLA typing was unavailable for some donors at each locus, only the typed subset was used in association tests. A few of the identified cytomegalovirus-associated TCR beta chains were confirmed in vitro to be specific for cytomegalovirus antigens. A later analysis found that HLA-associated TCR beta chains were more clonally expanded and had lower generation probabilities than equally common non-associated chains. The authors suggested that the approach could potentially be generalized to other disease states and immunological phenotypes. The presence/absence analyses assumed that sequencing depth was roughly uniform across donors, and that assumption may not be true. Most TCR sequences were seen in very few donors, while some public TCRs were found in many individuals. In a later genetic analysis, a missense DCLRE1C variant was associated with V-gene and J-gene trimming of TCR beta chains, and the association was replicated in an independent cohort. Compared with the approximately 720-donor mean, donors in an Asian-associated ancestry cluster had fewer N-insertions in productive TCRs, according to a later genetic analysis. The cohort was sequenced for TCR beta chains only, and without alpha or paired-chain data the features that could be detected were limited. Because counts were too low, about 18 rarely observed V segments, including chromosome 9 orphons, were left out of the earlier analysis of 587 of the donors. In a later analysis, TCR association rates were found to vary across HLA loci, with the most associated TCRs seen for DRB1 alleles and the fewest for HLA-C alleles. An earlier analysis of approximately 590 of the donors showed that most TCR beta V segments appeared in productive rearrangements either about 87% or about 30% of the time, which broadly matched IMGT annotations. A cluster of highly shared sequence variants was judged likely to be a technical artifact of the sequencing pipeline.

This clone showed up just once. Which antigen it targets is not known. The input lacks base qualities; no much larger clone sits a single base away. Library generation was performed with the immunoSEQ multiplex PCR assay. For the multiplex PCR, a mixture combining 60 forward primers for TCR Vbeta segments and 13 reverse primers for TCR Jbeta segments was used. The CDR3 region of rearranged TCR beta genes was amplified from genomic DNA with a multiplex PCR assay. The amplified TCR beta libraries were sequenced on the Illumina HiSeq System as 87-base-pair reads. In the source study's methods: In a later analysis, some 80 million unique TCR beta chains were counted across the 650 to 700 repertoires, and some 10 million of these chains were shared by at least two donors. Raw reads were error-corrected and collapsed into unique sequences with a nearest-neighbor algorithm that merged closely related sequences to remove PCR and sequencing errors. V, D and J gene segments were assigned by aligning CDR3 sequences to IMGT reference sequences. For a sequence to be retained, a match of at least six nucleotides to both a V gene segment and a J gene segment was required. Rearrangements were called productive when the CDR3 lacked stop codons and stayed in frame with V and J; all others were non-productive. Following IMGT convention, CDR3 was defined as the stretch from the second conserved V-encoded cysteine to the conserved J-encoded phenylalanine. The earlier analysis of more than 450 of the donors excluded sequences that lacked an unambiguous match to a single V gene segment. An earlier analysis of 587 of the donors classified V segments as functional when productive rearrangements were above 56.7% and as segregating when the standard deviation between donors was above 5%. A statistical classification framework was developed to diagnose cytomegalovirus status using the catalog of TCR beta chain sequences. In a later analysis, TCR nucleotide sequences were compared against IMGT/GENE-DB human TR gene sequences so that V and J genes could be assigned. In a later analysis, CDR3 sequences and most-parsimonious VDJ recombination scenarios were assigned using the TCRdist pipeline. In a later analysis, each TCR beta chain was defined by its CDR3 amino acid sequence together with its V-gene family, and reads lacking a unique V-gene family were excluded. A later analysis removed over 500 highly shared, low-generation-probability nucleotide sequences to deal with suspected cross-contamination and a sequencing artifact. In a later analysis, a clonal expansion index for each public chain was calculated from normalized within-repertoire ranks of inferred template counts. Generation probabilities in a later analysis came from a VDJ recombination model fitted to out-of-frame rearrangements, and those results were checked against IGoR. In a later analysis, TCR-TCR, TCR-HLA and TCR-CMV co-occurrence was scored with hypergeometric tests, and a repertoire-size bias correction was applied to TCR pairs. False discovery rates were estimated in a later analysis by permuting HLA or CMV assignments 20 times. In a later analysis, co-occurring TCRs were grouped with DBSCAN, and TCRdist sequence similarity was added when clustering was performed within HLA-allele-positive subsets. For co-occurrence clustering, repertoires with fewer than 30,000 or more than 120,000 public chains were excluded, along with a handful of repertoires with anomalous nucleotide sharing. The clones in this table, taken by TCRdb from immuneACCESS, are in-frame only. Not every clone is retained; where verified, under half of the shortfall comes from an unresolved V gene, and the cause of the rest is unknown. The D gene and trimming were derived from the DNA, and the V and J assignments and clone size from that table. In this sample the table shows 120,000 to 150,000 clones, around 77% of which occur a single time. Of the sample, approximately 2% falls within the top ten clones.

In total, 666 healthy bone marrow donors made up the cohort. All cohort members were sampled while nominally healthy, although unrecorded immune exposures were likely present. The donor tested CMV seronegative, placing the donor among the approximately 360 seronegative members of the cohort. A peripheral blood sample was provided by each donor, and peripheral blood mononuclear cells were used for TCR beta sequencing. The Qiagen DNeasy Blood Extraction Kit was used to extract genomic DNA from the blood cell samples. V loses 5 bases, J loses 8 bases, and the germline ends lie 15 bases apart. Including the terminal cysteine and phenylalanine, the CDR3 comprises 13 residues. Kept here is only the CDR3 DNA, which spans 39 bases and is read in frame from base 1. Per the germline V gene, MNHEY is the CDR1 and SVGAGI is the CDR2.

This receptor was identified in a man aged 30 to 45 in good health and CMV-seronegative. The V gene is TRBV6-5 and the J gene is TRBJ1-2, and the D gene may be TRBD1, 6 bases matching. Sequenced material: PBMCs. Read as DNA, the sequence is TGTGCCAGCAGTACCCCGGCAGGGGCAGGCTACACCTTC. This encodes CASSTPAGAGYTF.